The TCR beta chain described here comes from a study of Graves' ophthalmopathy and Graves' hyperthyroidism (dated by TCRdb to about 2018). With regard to the full study: Peripheral blood samples were taken at the time of initial diagnosis, before any treatment was given. To tell Graves' ophthalmopathy apart from Graves' hyperthyroidism, and to predict which patients would progress to ophthalmopathy, the study relied on TCR beta repertoire signatures. In total, around 130 blood samples were TCR-sequenced: fewer than 50 ophthalmopathy, roughly 77 hyperthyroidism and some 17 hyperthyroidism-to-ophthalmopathy patients. To explore V-J signatures that separate ophthalmopathy from hyperthyroidism, a discovery set of about a hundred patients was enrolled, consisting of 40 to 45 with ophthalmopathy and 57 with stable hyperthyroidism. An independent validation cohort comprised about 20 hyperthyroidism patients and about 16 patients who later progressed from hyperthyroidism to ophthalmopathy. In over five hyperthyroidism patients, T-cell repertoires of thyroid tissue and blood were compared. Following sampling, methimazole starting at 30 mg daily was administered to hyperthyroidism patients, and high-dose intravenous methylprednisolone was administered to ophthalmopathy patients.

Ophthalmopathy patients had moderately to severely active disease, Clinical Activity Score of at least 3, NOSPECS grade of at least 4, and disease duration under 3 months. Anyone with other autoimmune diseases, uncontrolled infections, pregnancy or lactation was excluded from the study. Diagnosis was based on clinical symptoms, serum thyroxine, TRAb, thyroid ultrasound and orbital computed tomography. PBMCs were isolated from approximately 10 ml of fresh peripheral blood by Ficoll-Paque density gradient centrifugation. Trizol reagent was used to extract the total RNA, and its quality was then checked on an Agilent 2100 Bioanalyzer. As encoded in the germline V gene (reference sequence), CDR1 is LNHNV while CDR2 is YYDKDF. V gives up 4 bases and J gives up 0 bases, and the segment between their germline ends measures 12 bases. The CDR3 sequence holds 15 residues, the cysteine and phenylalanine included. CDR3 DNA is the only sequence kept; it has 45 bases, read in frame from the first base.

Details on this clonotype: The antigen it recognizes is unknown. No base qualities exist here, and no much larger clone lies one base off it.

Study-wide conclusions, independent of this receptor: Ophthalmopathy was separated from stable hyperthyroidism by the 13-signature model with about 85% sensitivity and about 83% specificity in cross-validation and with 80%/75% in the test set. Sample size was not predetermined statistically, and investigators were not blinded to group allocation. Most expanded thyroid clonotypes with frequency above 0.001 were also detected in blood, suggesting blood repertoires may reflect the thyroid immune response. In validation, the model predicted ophthalmopathy progression with about 71% sensitivity and 72.22% specificity; more than ten predicted patients were CT-confirmed with GO in a median of approximately 6.2 months.

TCR beta CDR3 regions were amplified from RNA transcripts for repertoire sequencing. The first round was an RT-PCR using HTBI primers with the Qiagen OneStep RT-PCR kit, and this first round was followed by a second-round multiplex PCR, then size selection and purification. The libraries underwent paired-end sequencing with 100 bp reads on an Illumina HiSeq2000. Per the original workflow: Reads were processed with SOAPnuke, discarding reads with adapters, uncalled bases, mean Phred below 15, or no exact constant-primer or identifier match. High-quality paired reads were merged with COPE v1.2.5. Clonotypes were defined as unique nucleotide sequences and were aligned to IMGT TRB V, D and J references using MiTCR v1.1. The analysis was limited to V-J combinations with a frequency above 0.0001, which together covered approximately 99% of the repertoires. A TCR clonal expansion and chaos score per V-J combination was defined as the ratio of F50 clonal expansion to chaos observed in the TCRdist matrix. Welch's t-statistics and random forest were used to narrow the features down to 13 V-J combinations, which were then fed into a naive Bayes classifier. The Morisita-Horn index was used to measure how similar the thyroid and blood repertoires were. TCRdb itself trimmed the public reads at Q25 with fastp, ran MiXCR and retained productive beta chains. Each CDR3 protein gets just one entry, which takes the most common genes and DNA from the rows behind it. TCRdb's processing, not the authors', yielded these V and J calls. Recorded for this sample are almost 750,000 distinct CDR3 sequences; approximately 40% of them occurred a single time. Jointly, the top ten make up 35% to 55% of the sample.

The chain is encoded by TRBV15 joined to TRBJ1-2, with no D gene named confidently. The clonotype comes from an adult man with Graves' ophthalmopathy. Sequencing was carried out using peripheral blood. The CDR3 reads as follows: CATSISVKTNYGYTF. The nucleotides are TGTGCCACCAGCATATCTGTCAAGACTAACTATGGCTACACCTTC.